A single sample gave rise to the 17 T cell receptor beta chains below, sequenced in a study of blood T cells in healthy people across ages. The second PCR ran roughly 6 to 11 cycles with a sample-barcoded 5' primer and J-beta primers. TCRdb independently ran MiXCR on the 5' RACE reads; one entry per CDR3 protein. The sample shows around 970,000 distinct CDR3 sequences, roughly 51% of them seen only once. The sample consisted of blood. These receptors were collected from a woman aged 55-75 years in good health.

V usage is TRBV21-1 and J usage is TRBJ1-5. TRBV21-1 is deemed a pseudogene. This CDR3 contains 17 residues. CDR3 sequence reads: CASSKGTQTASNQPQHF. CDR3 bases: TGTGCCAGCAGCAAAGGCACCCAGACCGCTAGCAATCAGCCCCAGCATTTT.

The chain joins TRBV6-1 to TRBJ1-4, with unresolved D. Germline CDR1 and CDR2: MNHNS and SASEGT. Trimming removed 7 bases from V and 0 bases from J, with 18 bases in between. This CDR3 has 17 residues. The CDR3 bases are TGTGCCAGCACGAGTTTGGATGGAGACGCAACTAATGAAAAACTGTTTTTT. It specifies CASTSLDGDATNEKLFF.

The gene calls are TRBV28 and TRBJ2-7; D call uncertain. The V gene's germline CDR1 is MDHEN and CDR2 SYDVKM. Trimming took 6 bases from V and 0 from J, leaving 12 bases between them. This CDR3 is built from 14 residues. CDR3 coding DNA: TGTGCCAGCAGCCGTAGACAAATCTCCTACGAGCAGTACTTC. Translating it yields CASSRRQISYEQYF. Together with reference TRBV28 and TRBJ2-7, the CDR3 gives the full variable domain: DVKVTQSSRYLVKRTGEKVFLECVQDMDHENMFWYRQDPGLGLRLIYFSYDVKMKEKGDIPEGYSVSREKKERFSLILESASTNQTSMYLCASSRRQISYEQYFGPGTRLTVT.

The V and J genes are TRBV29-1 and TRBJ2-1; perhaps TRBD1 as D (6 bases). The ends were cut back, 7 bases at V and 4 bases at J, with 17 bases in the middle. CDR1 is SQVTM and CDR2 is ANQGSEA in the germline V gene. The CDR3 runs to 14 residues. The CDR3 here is CSATRGTLYNEQFF. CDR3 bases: TGCAGCGCCACGAGGGGGACCCTATACAATGAGCAGTTCTTC.

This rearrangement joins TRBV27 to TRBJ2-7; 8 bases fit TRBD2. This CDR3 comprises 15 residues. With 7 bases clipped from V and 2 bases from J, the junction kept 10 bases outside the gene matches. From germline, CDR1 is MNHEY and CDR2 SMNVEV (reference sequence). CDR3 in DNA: TGTGCCAGCAAGCCCGCAGCGGGGGTCGCCTACGAGCAGTACTTC. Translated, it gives CASKPAAGVAYEQYF.

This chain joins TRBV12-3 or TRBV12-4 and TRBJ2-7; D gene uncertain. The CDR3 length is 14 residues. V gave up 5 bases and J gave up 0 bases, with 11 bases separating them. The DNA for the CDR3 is TGTGCCAGCAGTCAGTGCCCGAGCTCCTACGAGCAGTACTTC. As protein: CASSQCPSSYEQYF.

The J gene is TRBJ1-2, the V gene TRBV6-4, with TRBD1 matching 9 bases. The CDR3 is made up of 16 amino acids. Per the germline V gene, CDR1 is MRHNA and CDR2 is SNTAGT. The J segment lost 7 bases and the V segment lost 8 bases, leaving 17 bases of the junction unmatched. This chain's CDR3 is CASGRGQGTSLSGYTF. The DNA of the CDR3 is TGTGCCAGCGGGAGGGGACAGGGTACCTCCTTAAGTGGCTACACCTTC.

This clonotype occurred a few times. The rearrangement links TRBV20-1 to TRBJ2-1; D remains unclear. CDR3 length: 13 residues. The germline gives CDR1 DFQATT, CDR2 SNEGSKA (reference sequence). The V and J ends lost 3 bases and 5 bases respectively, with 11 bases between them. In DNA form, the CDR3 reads TGCAGTGCTAGGGGCGTAAGGAACAATGAGCAGTTCTTC. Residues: CSARGVRNNEQFF.

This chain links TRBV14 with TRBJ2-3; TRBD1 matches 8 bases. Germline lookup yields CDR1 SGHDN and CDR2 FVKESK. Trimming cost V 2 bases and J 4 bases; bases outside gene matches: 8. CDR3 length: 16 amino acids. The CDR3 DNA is TGTGCCAGCAGCCAATGGACAGGGAAGGTGGCAGATACGCAGTATTTT. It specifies CASSQWTGKVADTQYF.

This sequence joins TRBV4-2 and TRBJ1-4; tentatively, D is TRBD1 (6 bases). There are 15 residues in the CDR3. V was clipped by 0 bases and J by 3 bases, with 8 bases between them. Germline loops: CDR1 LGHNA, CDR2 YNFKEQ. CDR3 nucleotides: TGTGCCAGCAGCCAAGATAGGGGGGCTAATGAAAAACTGTTTTTT. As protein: CASSQDRGANEKLFF.

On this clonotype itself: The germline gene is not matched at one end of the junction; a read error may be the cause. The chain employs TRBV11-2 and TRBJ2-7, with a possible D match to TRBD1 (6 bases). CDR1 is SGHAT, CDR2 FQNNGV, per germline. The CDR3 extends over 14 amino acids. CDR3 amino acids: CASSRAGDPYEQYF. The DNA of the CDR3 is TGCGCCAGCAGCAGGGCAGGGGATCCCTACGAGCAGTACTTC.

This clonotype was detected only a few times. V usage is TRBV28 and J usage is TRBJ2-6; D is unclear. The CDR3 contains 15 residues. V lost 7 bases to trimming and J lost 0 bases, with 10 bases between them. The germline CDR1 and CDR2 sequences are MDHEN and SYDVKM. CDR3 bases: TGTGCCAGCAACCCAGCCCGCTCTGGGGCCAACGTCCTGACTTTC. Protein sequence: CASNPARSGANVLTF.

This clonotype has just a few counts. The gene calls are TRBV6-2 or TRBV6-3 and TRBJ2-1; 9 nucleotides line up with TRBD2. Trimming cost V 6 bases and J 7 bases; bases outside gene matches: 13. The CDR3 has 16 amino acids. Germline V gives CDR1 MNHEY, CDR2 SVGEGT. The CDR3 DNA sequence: TGTGCCAGCAGCTCCGAGCTAGCGGGACTTGAAAATGAGCAGTTCTTC. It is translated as CASSSELAGLENEQFF.

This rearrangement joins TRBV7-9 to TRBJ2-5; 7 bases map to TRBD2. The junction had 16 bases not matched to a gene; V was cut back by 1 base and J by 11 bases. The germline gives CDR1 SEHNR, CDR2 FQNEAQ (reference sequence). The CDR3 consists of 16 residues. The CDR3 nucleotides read TGTGCCAGCAGCTTAGGTCATAGCGGGTTCGGCAATGAGCAGTACTTC. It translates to CASSLGHSGFGNEQYF.

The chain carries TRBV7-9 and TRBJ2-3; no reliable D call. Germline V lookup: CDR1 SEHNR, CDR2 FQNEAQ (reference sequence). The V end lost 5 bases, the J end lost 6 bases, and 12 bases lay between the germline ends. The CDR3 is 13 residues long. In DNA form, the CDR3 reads TGTGCCAGCAGCCGTTATATGGGGGATACGCAGTATTTT. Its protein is CASSRYMGDTQYF.

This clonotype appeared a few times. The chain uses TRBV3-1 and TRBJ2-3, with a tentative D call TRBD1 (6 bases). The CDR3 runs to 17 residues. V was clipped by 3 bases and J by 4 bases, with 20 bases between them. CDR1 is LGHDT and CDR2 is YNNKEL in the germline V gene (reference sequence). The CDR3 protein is CASSHIGGKGRADTQYF. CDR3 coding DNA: TGTGCCAGCAGCCACATAGGGGGAAAAGGGCGCGCAGATACGCAGTATTTT.

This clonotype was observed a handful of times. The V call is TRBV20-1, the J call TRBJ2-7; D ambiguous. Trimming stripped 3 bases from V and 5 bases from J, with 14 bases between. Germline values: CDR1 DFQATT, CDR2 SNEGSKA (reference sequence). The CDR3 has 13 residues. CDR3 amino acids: CSASPRSNDEQYF. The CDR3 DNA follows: TGCAGTGCTAGTCCCCGGTCGAACGACGAGCAGTACTTC.